The source of this T cell receptor beta chain is a study of cytomegalovirus exposure and HLA in healthy donors. Study-level information: An early release of data contained 70 million to 95 million unique TCRs, which came from HLA-typed donors.

CDR1 is MGHRA and CDR2 is YSYEKL in the germline V gene. V lost 0 bases, J lost 4 bases, and 13 bases lay in between. There are 16 residues in the CDR3. The PCR was carried out with 60 Vbeta primers and 13 Jbeta primers. TCRdb's table, derived via immunoSEQ multiplex PCR, lists solely in-frame clones and lacks some. This sample has some 160,000 clones, with 85% found just once. The sequenced sample was PBMCs. The V call is TRBV4-1, the J call TRBJ2-1, with TRBD1 as a possible D gene (6 bases). The sequence derives from a man younger than 40 in good health and CMV-seropositive. CDR3 DNA sequence: TGCGCCAGCAGCCAAGATACGTTGCAGGGGTACAATGAGCAGTTCTTC. Translated, it gives CASSQDTLQGYNEQFF.